One sample yielded the 10 T cell receptor beta chains listed below, sequenced in a study of blood T cell repertoires in COVID-19. TCRdb's copy holds only in-frame clones and misses some; the assay was immunoSEQ multiplex PCR. The data hold 90,000 to 150,000 clones, with 79% observed a single time. The sequenced material came from peripheral blood. All receptors derive from a woman over 75 with acute or convalescent COVID-19.

In DNA form, the CDR3 reads TGTGCCAGTATTCCCGGGACAGGAGCTAACTATGGCTACACCTTC. Its protein product is CASIPGTGANYGYTF. This chain connects TRBV19 to TRBJ1-2, with 8 bases lining up with TRBD1. Germline V gene sequence: CDR1 LNHDA, CDR2 SQIVND (reference sequence). After removal of 7 bases from V and 0 bases from J, the junction contained 7 bases not matched to a gene. The CDR3 is 15 residues long.

V is TRBV27 and J is TRBJ2-7; a possible D gene is TRBD2 (5 bases). In germline, CDR1 is MNHEY, CDR2 SMNVEV (reference sequence). V was cut by 3 bases and J by 2 bases, with 14 bases left in between. This CDR3 has 15 amino acids. The CDR3 region has the DNA TGTGCCAGCAGTTTGGGGAGACAAACCCCCTACGAGCAGTACTTC. Its protein product is CASSLGRQTPYEQYF.

This rearrangement joins TRBV12-3 or TRBV12-4 to TRBJ1-6, with D unresolved. V was cut by 8 bases and J by 6 bases, with 8 bases left in between. The CDR3 has 12 amino acids. CDR3 region: CASVTANSPLHF. The CDR3 DNA is TGTGCCAGCGTAACAGCTAATTCACCCCTCCACTTT.

This chain links TRBV11-3 with TRBJ2-2; 10 bases align to TRBD2. The CDR3 totals 17 residues. Germline V lookup: CDR1 SGHNT, CDR2 YENEEA. Trimming removed 6 bases from V and 0 bases from J; junction bases left unmatched: 7. CDR3 nucleotides: TGTGCCAGCAGTCAAAGAACTAGCGGGACGAACACCGGGGAGCTGTTTTTT. Its protein is CASSQRTSGTNTGELFF.

J is TRBJ1-2 and V is TRBV30, with 10 bases matching TRBD1. The CDR3 extends over 13 amino acids. In germline, CDR1 is GTSNPN, CDR2 SVGIG (reference sequence). The V segment lost 2 bases and the J segment 6 bases; nucleotides outside the gene matches: 3. Here the CDR3 reads CAWSPDRGHGYTF. The CDR3 region has the DNA TGTGCCTGGAGTCCTGACAGGGGGCATGGCTACACCTTC.

V gene TRBV19 combines with J gene TRBJ1-2; D gene ambiguous. CDR1 and CDR2 (germline): LNHDA, SQIVND (reference sequence). There are 15 residues in the CDR3. The germline V and J ends were trimmed by 1 base and 4 bases, with 13 bases remaining between them. CDR3: CASSIALRRGYGYTF. CDR3 bases: TGTGCCAGTAGTATAGCGTTACGACGAGGCTATGGCTACACCTTC.

This clone was counted only a few times. CDR3 nucleotide sequence: TGCGCCAGCAGCTCTACGGGGGTTGAGCAGCCCCAGCATTTT. It codes for CASSSTGVEQPQHF. This chain connects TRBV5-1 to TRBJ1-5; possibly TRBD1 for D (5 bases). Germline assignment: CDR1 SGHRS and CDR2 YFSETQ. V lost 3 bases to trimming and J lost 7 bases, with 14 bases between them. The CDR3 totals 14 residues.

The chain uses TRBV18 and TRBJ2-5; 8 nucleotides line up with TRBD1. V shed 4 bases and J 5 bases; nucleotides not matched to a gene: 12. CDR1 and CDR2 from the germline V gene are KGHSH and LQKENI. The CDR3 consists of 16 residues. This CDR3 reads CASSLQTGVPEETQYF. The CDR3 DNA reads TGTGCCAGCTCACTCCAGACAGGGGTACCTGAGGAGACCCAGTACTTC. The entire variable domain, with the rest obtained from reference TRBV18 and TRBJ2-5, is as follows: NAGVMQNPRHLVRRRGQEARLRCSPMKGHSHVYWYRQLPEEGLKFMVYLQKENIIDESGMPKERFSAEFPKEGPSILRIQQVVRGDSAAYFCASSLQTGVPEETQYFGPGTRLLVL.

This rearrangement joins TRBV19 to TRBJ2-6, with D unresolved. Trimming took off 1 base at V and 0 bases at J, with 7 bases between the two ends. The CDR3 is 16 residues long. In germline, CDR1 is LNHDA, CDR2 SQIVND (reference sequence). CDR3 DNA: TGTGCCAGTAGTATAGGAACTTTCTCTGGGGCCAACGTCCTGACTTTC. Translating gives CASSIGTFSGANVLTF. The full variable domain, with the rest looked up from reference TRBV19 and TRBJ2-6, is DGGITQSPKYLFRKEGQNVTLSCEQNLNHDAMYWYRQDPGQGLRLIYYSQIVNDFQKGDIAEGYSVSREKKESFPLTVTSAQKNPTAFYLCASSIGTFSGANVLTFGAGSRLTVL.

This clone is a singleton in its sample. This sequence joins TRBV30 and TRBJ1-6; D may be TRBD1 (5 bases). The CDR3 consists of 15 residues. Germline CDR1 and CDR2: GTSNPN and SVGIG (reference sequence). V was pared by 2 bases and J by 3 bases, with 11 bases between. The DNA of the CDR3 is TGTGCCTGGAGTTTAGAAACAGGCTATAATTCACCCCTCCACTTT. This encodes CAWSLETGYNSPLHF.